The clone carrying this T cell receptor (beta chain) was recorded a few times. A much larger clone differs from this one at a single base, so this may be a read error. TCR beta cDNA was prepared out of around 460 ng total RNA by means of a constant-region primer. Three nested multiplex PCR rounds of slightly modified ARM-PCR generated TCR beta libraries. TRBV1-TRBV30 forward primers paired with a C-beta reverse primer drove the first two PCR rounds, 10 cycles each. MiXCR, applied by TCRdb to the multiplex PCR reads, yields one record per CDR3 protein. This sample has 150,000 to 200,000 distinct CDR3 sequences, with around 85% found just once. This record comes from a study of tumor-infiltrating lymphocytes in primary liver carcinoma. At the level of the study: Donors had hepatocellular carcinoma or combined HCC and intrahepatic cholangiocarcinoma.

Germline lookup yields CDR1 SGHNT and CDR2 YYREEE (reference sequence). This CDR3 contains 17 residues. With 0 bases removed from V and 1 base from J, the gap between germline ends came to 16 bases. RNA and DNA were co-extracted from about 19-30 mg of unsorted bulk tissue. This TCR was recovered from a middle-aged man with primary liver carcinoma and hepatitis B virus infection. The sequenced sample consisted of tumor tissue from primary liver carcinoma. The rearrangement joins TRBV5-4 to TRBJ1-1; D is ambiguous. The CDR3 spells CASSLGWEAVGNTEAFF. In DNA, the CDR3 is TGTGCCAGCAGCTTGGGTTGGGAGGCAGTGGGGAACACTGAAGCTTTCTTT.